This T cell receptor (beta chain) appears in the sequencing data of a study of CD8 T cells in ankylosing spondylitis. General observations from the study: Some motif variants were previously reported in reactive arthritis synovial fluid and blood. Reportedly, disease-linked clones are significantly enriched in ankylosing spondylitis patients' matched synovial fluid.

This CDR3 spans 10 amino acids. From germline, CDR1 is SGHTA and CDR2 FQGNSA. Trimming took off 5 bases at V and 7 bases at J, with 3 bases between the two ends. A remark on this clonotype: Its antigen is not identified.

A single record per CDR3 protein comes from TCRdb applying MiXCR to the 5' RACE reads. The repertoire consists of about 96,000 distinct CDR3 sequences, with around 30% occurring once and the leading ten covering roughly 60%. J is TRBJ2-1 and V is TRBV7-2; D gene uncertain. Sample: blood, either unsorted or a sorted T cell fraction (not recorded which). The source is a male donor with ankylosing spondylitis or in good health (not recorded which). CDR3 nucleotides: TGTGCCAGCAGCGTTAATGAGCAGTTCTTC. Its translation is CASSVNEQFF.